This T cell receptor beta chain was sequenced during a study of blood T cells in healthy people across ages. General study findings and limits: Per million T cells, the diversity of TCR beta decreased roughly linearly as age advanced.

Together with a sample-barcoded 5' primer, a J-beta primer mix was included in a second PCR lasting about 6 to 11 cycles. A template-switch adaptor containing 12 random nucleotides labeled each cDNA molecule. TCRdb used MiXCR to reprocess the 5' RACE reads, holding one entry per CDR3 protein. This sample has 380,000 or so distinct CDR3 sequences, with roughly half found just once. In its sample, this clonotype was seen once. Its antigen is unidentified. Each sample gave at least 6.5 million isolated PBMCs. V shed 6 bases and J 3 bases; nucleotides not matched to a gene: 10. This CDR3 contains 18 residues. CDR1 LGHNA and CDR2 YNFKEQ come from the germline V gene.

The TCR comes from a man aged 60 to 69 in good health. Sequenced sample: blood. This rearrangement joins TRBV4-2 to TRBJ2-5; TRBD2 matches at 16 bases. CDR3 loop: CASRGGGTSGGAEETQYF. The CDR3 DNA reads as TGTGCCAGCAGGGGCGGGGGGACTAGCGGGGGGGCAGAAGAGACCCAGTACTTC.